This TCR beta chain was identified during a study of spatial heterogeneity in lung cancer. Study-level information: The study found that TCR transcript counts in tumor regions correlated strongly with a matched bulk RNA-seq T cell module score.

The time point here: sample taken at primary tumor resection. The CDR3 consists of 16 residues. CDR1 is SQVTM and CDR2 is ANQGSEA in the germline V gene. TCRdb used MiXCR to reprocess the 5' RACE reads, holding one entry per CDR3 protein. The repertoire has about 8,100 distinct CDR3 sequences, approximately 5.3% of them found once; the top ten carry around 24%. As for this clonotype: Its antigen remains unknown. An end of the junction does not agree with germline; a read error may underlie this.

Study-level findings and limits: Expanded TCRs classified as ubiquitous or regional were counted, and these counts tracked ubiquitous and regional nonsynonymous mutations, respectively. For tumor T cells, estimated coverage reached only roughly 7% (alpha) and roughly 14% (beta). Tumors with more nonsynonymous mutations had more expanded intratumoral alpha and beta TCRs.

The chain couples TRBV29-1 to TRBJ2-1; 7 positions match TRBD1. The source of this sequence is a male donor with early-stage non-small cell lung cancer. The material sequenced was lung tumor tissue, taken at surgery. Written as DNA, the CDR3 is TGCAGCGTCGAAGAAGGACAGGCAAGCTCCTACAATGAGCAGTTCTTC. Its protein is CSVEEGQASSYNEQFF.